This entry lists 2 T cell receptor beta chains sequenced from one sample in a study of T cell responses to AZD1222 COVID-19 vaccine (dated by TCRdb to the early 2020s). The method behind the library was the immunoSEQ multiplex PCR assay. TCRdb holds this immuneACCESS table with in-frame rearrangements only. Some clones are missing; in checked studies, unresolved V genes explain under half, and the rest has no known cause. This sample has some 180,000 clones in its table, and around nine tenths of those were observed once. The ten largest clones represent around 2% of the sample. Reading the label with the study, this specimen's time point is: about 28 days (+/-7) after the second vaccine dose. The sequencing used peripheral blood, collected 28 days after the second AZD1222 dose. These receptors all stem from an adult who received the AZD1222 COVID-19 vaccine.

The V gene is TRBV25-1, the J gene TRBJ2-7; D is ambiguous. The CDR3 extends over 11 amino acids. Per germline, CDR1 MGHDK and CDR2 SYGVNS. Trimming pared 2 bases from V and 4 bases from J, leaving 3 bases between. The CDR3 DNA is TGTGCCAGCAGTGAACCGTACGAGCAGTACTTC. Its translation: CASSEPYEQYF.

The rearrangement joins TRBV25-1 to TRBJ1-1; weak D call: TRBD1 (5 bases). The CDR3 has 14 amino acids. V was pared by 8 bases and J by 4 bases, with 17 bases between. Germline values: CDR1 MGHDK, CDR2 SYGVNS. The CDR3 region is CASLGRGRATEAFF. CDR3 sequence (DNA): TGTGCCAGCCTCGGTCGGGGCCGGGCCACTGAAGCTTTCTTT.